Listed below are T cell receptor beta chains from one sample, sequenced in a study of early stage breast cancer tumors. Using immunoSEQ multiplex PCR, the repertoire was profiled, and TCRdb retains in-frame clones only, with some absent. The table includes tens of thousands of clones, approximately 69% detected once. Material for sequencing was blood. Every receptor here comes from a person aged 55 to 70 with breast cancer. The CDR3 runs from the conserved cysteine through the conserved F or W. D genes are given only for firm matches. Size tells how often a clone was seen (once, few, many) or the class of an expanded clone, and some rows leave it out.

cdr3_aa	cdr3_nt	j_call	clone_size	v_call	d_call
CASNSMEGGRRETQYF	TGTGCCAGCAACTCCATGGAGGGCGGGAGGCGGGAGACCCAGTACTTC	TRBJ2-5	-	TRBV7-2	TRBD2
CASSPRQGLNQPQHF	TGTGCCAGCAGCCCCAGACAGGGCTTAAATCAGCCCCAGCATTTT	TRBJ1-5	-	TRBV9	TRBD1
CASSFGTGGGGQPQHF	TGTGCCAGCAGCTTCGGGACAGGGGGTGGCGGTCAGCCCCAGCATTTT	TRBJ1-5	-	TRBV11-2	TRBD1
CASSFGGAGETQYF	TGTGCCAGCAGCTTTGGGGGAGCGGGGGAGACCCAGTACTTC	TRBJ2-5	-	TRBV7-2	TRBD2
CASSLFEDSPLHF	TGTGCCAGCAGCTTATTTGAGGATTCACCCCTCCACTTT	TRBJ1-6	-	TRBV11-2	-
CATSRGRAGPAGNTEAFF	TGTGCCACCAGCAGAGGTCGGGCTGGGCCCGCCGGGAACACTGAAGCTTTCTTT	TRBJ1-1	-	TRBV15	-
CASSTTWGSPPEAFF	TGTGCCAGTAGCACTACTTGGGGGTCCCCACCTGAAGCTTTCTTT	TRBJ1-1	-	TRBV19	-
CATSRVSGQRTDTQYF	TGTGCCACCAGCAGAGTTAGCGGCCAGAGGACAGATACGCAGTATTTT	TRBJ2-3	-	TRBV15	-
CASSLPLGGRGANVLTF	TGTGCCAGCAGCTTACCACTCGGGGGGCGCGGGGCCAACGTCCTGACTTTC	TRBJ2-6	-	TRBV5-4	-
CASTWGGGETQYF	TGTGCCAGCACCTGGGGAGGGGGTGAGACCCAGTACTTC	TRBJ2-5	-	TRBV5-4	-
CASSPTGRYEQYF	TGTGCCAGCAGCCCCACAGGTCGGTACGAGCAGTACTTC	TRBJ2-7	few	TRBV5-6	-
CASKGLQGSGNTIYF	TGTGCCAGTAAAGGATTACAGGGCTCTGGAAACACCATATATTTT	TRBJ1-3	-	TRBV19	-
CASSLSTGPQTDTQYF	TGTGCCAGCAGCTTATCGACAGGGCCCCAGACAGATACGCAGTATTTT	TRBJ2-3	-	TRBV7-2	TRBD1
CASSQGKETQYF	TGTGCCAGTAGTCAGGGGAAAGAGACCCAGTACTTC	TRBJ2-5	-	TRBV19	-
CASSSSSGSYRVETQYF	TGTGCCAGCAGCTCGTCTAGCGGGAGTTACCGCGTGGAGACCCAGTACTTC	TRBJ2-5	-	TRBV13	TRBD2
CASKISRADEQYF	TGCGCCAGCAAGATTAGCAGAGCGGACGAGCAGTACTTC	TRBJ2-7	-	TRBV5-1	-
CASRTTDHTEAFF	TGCGCCAGCAGGACGACAGATCACACTGAAGCTTTCTTT	TRBJ1-1	few	TRBV5-1	-
CASSPDSRNTEAFF	TGTGCCAGCAGCCCCGACAGCCGGAACACTGAAGCTTTCTTT	TRBJ1-1	-	TRBV4-2	-
CASSRGQGTYEQYF	TGTGCCAGCAGCCGGGGACAGGGTACCTACGAGCAGTACTTC	TRBJ2-7	-	TRBV11-2	TRBD1
CASSLGPDNEQFF	TGTGCCAGCAGCTTGGGACCGGACAATGAGCAGTTCTTC	TRBJ2-1	-	TRBV5-4	-
CASGRDDDDEQFF	TGCGCCAGCGGGCGGGACGACGACGATGAGCAGTTCTTC	TRBJ2-1	-	TRBV10-2	-
CASSLRIAAKQAKNIQYF	TGTGCCAGCAGTCTCCGGATAGCGGCTAAGCAAGCAAAAAACATTCAGTACTTC	TRBJ2-4	few	TRBV28	-
CASSPLGTMNTEAFF	TGTGCCAGCTCACCTCTAGGGACCATGAACACTGAAGCTTTCTTT	TRBJ1-1	few	TRBV18	-
CASRDSGLAGNEQFF	TGTGCCAGCCGGGACAGTGGCCTAGCGGGAAATGAGCAGTTCTTC	TRBJ2-1	-	TRBV6-1	TRBD2
CASSLEGIQETQYF	TGTGCCAGCAGCTTGGAGGGCATCCAAGAGACCCAGTACTTC	TRBJ2-5	-	TRBV5-4	-
CASSDRDSNQPQHF	TGTGCCAGCAGCGACAGGGATAGCAATCAGCCCCAGCATTTT	TRBJ1-5	-	TRBV7-8	TRBD1
CASSRDGSSGNTIYF	TGCGCCAGCAGCCGGGACGGTTCCTCTGGAAACACCATATATTTT	TRBJ1-3	-	TRBV5-1	-
CASSPGQGPYEQYF	TGTGCCAGCAGCCCGGGACAGGGACCCTACGAGCAGTACTTC	TRBJ2-7	-	TRBV7-2	TRBD1